What follows are 32 T cell receptor beta chains derived from one specimen sequenced in a study of molecular identifiers for immune sequencing clone quantification. TCRdb re-analysed the PCR reads in MiXCR, keeping a single row per CDR3 protein. This table holds approximately 100,000 distinct CDR3 sequences, 36% found once. The specimen was naive CD8+ T cells from blood, with Jurkat cell RNA spiked in. Subset given: FACS-sorted CD8+CD4-CCR7+CD45RA+ naive T cells. The receptors shown here come from a human donor in good health. Some libraries in this study had Jurkat cell RNA spiked in.

This clonotype was counted ten times or more. V and J are TRBV7-9 and TRBJ2-3; no definite D call. Deletions cut 5 bases from V and 0 bases from J, with 12 bases between. From germline, CDR1 is SEHNR and CDR2 FQNEAQ (reference sequence). This CDR3 has 15 residues. The CDR3 region has the DNA TGTGCCAGCAGCCACGTCCTAGTGAGCACAGATACGCAGTATTTT. Translating it yields CASSHVLVSTDTQYF.

About this clonotype: A much larger clone is a single base away; this may be a read error. The chain has TRBV2 and TRBJ2-1; 11 bases fit TRBD1. CDR1 and CDR2 from the germline V gene are SNHLY and FYNNEI. This CDR3 is built from 14 residues. In DNA, the CDR3 is TGTGCCAGCGAGGACAGGGGGCTCTACAGTGAGCAGTTCTTC. Amino acid sequence: CASEDRGLYSEQFF.

This sequence joins TRBV6-5 and TRBJ1-6; no reliable D call. Trimming shortened V by 5 bases and J by 0 bases, and 8 bases separated the two germline ends. The CDR3 is 15 amino acids. Germline CDR1 and CDR2: MNHEY and SVGAGI. The CDR3 DNA reads TGTGCCAGCAGTCGGAGGGCCTCCTATAATTCACCCCTCCACTTT. Translated: CASSRRASYNSPLHF.

This clonotype was recorded at least ten times. The V call is TRBV6-2 or TRBV6-3, the J call TRBJ1-5, with 8 bases that match TRBD1. CDR3 length equals 14 residues. Germline CDR1 is MNHEY and CDR2 is SVGEGT. Trimming removed 8 bases from V and 6 bases from J; junction bases left unmatched: 9. CDR3 region: CASEVSRGRQPQHF. Written as DNA, the CDR3 is TGTGCCAGCGAAGTTTCCAGGGGGCGTCAGCCCCAGCATTTT.

On this clonotype: No conserved phenylalanine or tryptophan ends this CDR3, so it is likely a read error. The chain is built from TRBV5-3 and TRBJ2-3; 8 bases are shared with TRBD2. TRBV5-3 counts as an open reading frame of uncertain function. The CDR3 contains 16 residues. CDR3 protein: CASSLVAGTITDTQYI. The CDR3 bases are TGTGCCAGCAGCTTGGTAGCGGGGACTATCACAGATACGCAGTATATT.

V usage is TRBV7-9 and J usage is TRBJ2-7; TRBD2 matches at 8 bases. CDR3 length: 13 residues. The germline V gene encodes CDR1 SEHNR and CDR2 FQNEAQ (reference sequence). Losses at the gene ends were 5 bases for V and 4 bases for J; bases not matched to a gene: 4. The CDR3 reads CASSVSGRYEQYF. CDR3 bases: TGTGCCAGCAGCGTCAGCGGGAGATACGAGCAGTACTTC.

This sequence joins TRBV7-2 and TRBJ2-7; D call uncertain. Trimming left V 5 bases short and J 7 bases short, with 18 bases between. The CDR3 length is 14 residues. CDR1 and CDR2 from the germline V gene are SGHTA and FQGNSA. The CDR3 DNA sequence: TGTGCCAGCAGCCTTGGCTCAAAACCGTGGGAGCAGTACTTC. It yields the protein CASSLGSKPWEQYF.

The chain uses TRBV6-6 and TRBJ1-6; D is uncertain. CDR1 is MNHNY and CDR2 is SVGAGI in the germline V gene (reference sequence). This CDR3 spans 14 amino acids. Trimming removed 10 bases at V and 2 bases at J, with 12 bases between. CDR3 residues: CATCRGAYNSPLHF. The CDR3 DNA reads as TGTGCCACCTGCCGGGGTGCCTATAATTCACCCCTCCACTTT.

The chain uses TRBV4-3 and TRBJ2-1; D not resolved. Trimming left V 1 base short and J 1 base short, with 8 bases between. Germline CDR1 LGHNA, CDR2 YSLEER. The length of the CDR3 is 15 residues. The CDR3 region is CASSQVYQSYNEQFF. The CDR3 nucleotides read TGCGCCAGCAGCCAAGTTTACCAGTCCTACAATGAGCAGTTCTTC.

This clonotype was detected many times. The CDR3 loop reads CASSGTGPAQHF. The CDR3 DNA reads as TGTGCCAGTAGTGGTACCGGACCAGCCCAGCATTTT. V is TRBV19 and J is TRBJ1-5; D not resolved. CDR1 and CDR2 (germline): LNHDA, SQIVND (reference sequence). The CDR3 sequence is 12 residues long. Trimming took 5 bases from V and 11 from J, leaving 13 bases between them.

V usage is TRBV4-3 and J usage is TRBJ1-1, with TRBD1 matching 7 bases. J was trimmed by 5 bases and V by 0 bases; bases with no gene match: 9. This CDR3 region has 16 residues. The germline V gene has CDR1 LGHNA and CDR2 YSLEER. This CDR3 is CASSQDRNRGWTEAFF. CDR3 nucleotide sequence: TGCGCCAGCAGCCAAGATCGGAACAGGGGTTGGACTGAAGCTTTCTTT.

A few counts support this clonotype. CDR3 nucleotides: TGTGCCAGCAGCTTAGACACTACTAGGGGAGAGACCCAGTACTTC. The encoded protein is CASSLDTTRGETQYF. This chain uses TRBV7-6 with TRBJ2-5; D may correspond to TRBD1 or TRBD2 (5 bases each). From germline, CDR1 is SGHVS and CDR2 FNYEAQ. This CDR3 region has 15 residues. V lost 1 base to trimming and J lost 4 bases, with 13 bases between them.

This clonotype was recorded many times. The V and J genes are TRBV29-1 and TRBJ2-7; D possibly corresponds to TRBD1 (6 bases). Trimming removed 4 bases from V and 6 bases from J, with 7 bases in between. Germline CDR1 SQVTM, CDR2 ANQGSEA. The CDR3 is 10 amino acids. CDR3 amino acids: CSVVGGEQYF. The CDR3, as DNA: TGCAGCGTTGTAGGGGGCGAGCAGTACTTC.

Worth noting for this clonotype: The CDR3 end shows no conserved phenylalanine or tryptophan, and so a read error is likely. This chain uses TRBV7-2 with TRBJ2-1, with D hard to call. The CDR3 sequence is 14 residues long. Germline V gene data show CDR1 as SGHTA and CDR2 as FQGNSA. The CDR3 DNA follows: TGTGCCAGCAGCTCCCATAGGCGGAGAAATGGGCAGTTCTAC. Amino acids: CASSSHRRRNGQFY.

About this clonotype itself: Because the CDR3 is missing its conserved closing phenylalanine or tryptophan, this is likely a read error. The chain couples TRBV11-2 to TRBJ2-1, with 10 nucleotides matching TRBD1. With V trimmed by 1 base and J by 2 bases, 5 bases remained unmatched. Looked up from germline, CDR1 is SGHAT and CDR2 is FQNNGV. The CDR3 spans 17 residues. The CDR3 is CASSLGMGTGAYNEQFY. The CDR3 DNA reads as TGTGCCAGCAGCTTAGGGATGGGGACAGGGGCCTACAATGAGCAGTTCTAC.

The J gene is TRBJ2-7, the V gene TRBV24-1; 13 positions agree with TRBD2. CDR3 size: 17 residues. Germline V gives CDR1 KGHDR, CDR2 SFDVKD. With V trimmed by 3 bases and J by 6 bases, 10 bases remained unmatched. CDR3 region: CATSDKTGLAGAAEQYF. The DNA of the CDR3 is TGTGCCACCAGTGATAAAACCGGACTAGCGGGAGCGGCCGAGCAGTACTTC.

In this sample, this clonotype turned up many times. V and J are TRBV12-3 or TRBV12-4 and TRBJ2-3; D ambiguous. Trimming stripped 3 bases from V and 6 bases from J, with 13 bases between. The CDR3 loop spans 14 amino acids. The CDR3 region is CASSLLTYTDTQYF. For the CDR3, the DNA is TGTGCCAGCAGTTTGTTGACCTACACTGATACGCAGTATTTT.

With respect to this clonotype: A much larger clone differs from this one at a single base, so this may be a read error. The rearrangement uses TRBV7-2 and TRBJ2-5; D tentatively reads TRBD1 or TRBD2 (5 bases each). Per germline, CDR1 SGHTA and CDR2 FQGNSA. The CDR3 length is 12 residues. In nucleotides, the CDR3 is TGTGCCAGCAGCCCCGGCTCTGGGACCCAGCACTTC. This translates into CASSPGSGTQHF.

This clonotype showed up just a few times. The chain joins TRBV11-2 to TRBJ2-3; 11 bases fit TRBD2. Germline V gene lookup returns CDR1 SGHAT and CDR2 FQNNGV. The CDR3 is made up of 17 amino acids. Unmatched junction bases numbered 6, after V lost 2 bases and J lost 2 bases. The DNA of the CDR3 is TGTGCCAGCAGCTTACTAGCGGGAGGCCCGCCCACAGATACGCAGTATTTT. This translates into CASSLLAGGPPTDTQYF.

The V gene is TRBV7-9, the J gene TRBJ2-7, with a tentative D call TRBD1 (6 bases). The germline V gene encodes CDR1 SEHNR and CDR2 FQNEAQ (reference sequence). There are 14 residues in the CDR3. The V end lost 7 bases, the J end lost 2 bases, and 15 bases lay between the germline ends. The CDR3 here is CASTQGPTTYEQYF. CDR3 bases: TGTGCCAGCACCCAGGGGCCCACCACCTACGAGCAGTACTTC.

Ten or more counts support this clonotype. V is TRBV9 and J is TRBJ2-3; D remains ambiguous. Per germline, CDR1 SGDLS and CDR2 YYNGEE. This CDR3 has 15 amino acids. Trimming pared 0 bases from V and 1 base from J, leaving 9 bases between. The CDR3: CASSVGSYGTDTQYF. CDR3 nucleotide sequence: TGTGCCAGCAGCGTAGGGTCTTATGGCACAGATACGCAGTATTTT.

About this clonotype itself: Being one base from a much bigger clone, this may be a read error. As the CDR3 is not closed by the conserved phenylalanine or tryptophan, this likely results from a read error. This sequence joins TRBV4-2 and TRBJ1-1; D might be TRBD1 (6 bases). V was shortened by 1 base and J by 10 bases, with 10 bases between the two germline ends. The germline V gene encodes CDR1 LGHNA and CDR2 YNFKEQ. The length of the CDR3 is 12 residues. The CDR3 DNA reads TGTGCCAGCAGCCAAGGTCCAGGGGTAGCTTTCTTA. It translates to CASSQGPGVAFL.

The rearrangement uses TRBV6-6 and TRBJ2-2; D gene uncertain. Trimming shortened V by 7 bases and J by 4 bases, and 7 bases separated the two germline ends. The germline V gene encodes CDR1 MNHNY and CDR2 SVGAGI (reference sequence). This CDR3 spans 12 amino acids. CDR3 in DNA: TGTGCCAGCATCGCAGTCACCGGGGAGCTGTTTTTT. Protein product: CASIAVTGELFF.

A note on this clonotype: Since no conserved phenylalanine or tryptophan closes the CDR3, a read error is the likely cause. The CDR3 region is CSVVDLNTEAFY. CDR3 DNA sequence: TGCAGCGTTGTCGACCTGAACACTGAAGCTTTCTAT. The chain recombines TRBV29-1 with TRBJ1-1, with unresolved D. The V end was cut by 4 bases, the J end by 0 bases, with 6 bases between. CDR1 SQVTM and CDR2 ANQGSEA come from the germline V gene. The CDR3 totals 12 residues.

The sample holds a few counts of this clonotype. The chain uses TRBV28 and TRBJ1-5; D not resolved. The CDR3 is 14 amino acids. Trimming took off 6 bases at V and 4 bases at J, with 13 bases between the two ends. Germline V gene data show CDR1 as MDHEN and CDR2 as SYDVKM. The CDR3 is CASRPEWLNQPQHF. Here the CDR3 DNA reads TGTGCCAGCAGACCTGAATGGTTAAATCAGCCCCAGCATTTT.

With regard to this clonotype: Given a much more abundant clone one base away, this may be a read error. The genes are TRBV2 and TRBJ2-7, with 7 bases matching TRBD2. The germline V gene encodes CDR1 SNHLY and CDR2 FYNNEI. CDR3 length: 16 amino acids. After removal of 0 bases from V and 4 bases from J, the junction contained 9 bases not matched to a gene. This chain's CDR3 is CASSEALRTSAYEQYF. In nucleotides, the CDR3 is TGTGCCAGCAGTGAAGCGCTTCGTACTAGCGCTTACGAGCAGTACTTC.

This clonotype was seen once. The CDR3 end shows no conserved phenylalanine or tryptophan, and so a read error is likely. The CDR3 reads CASSSDATYEQYL. The CDR3 DNA sequence: TGCGCCAGCAGTTCGGACGCAACCTACGAGCAGTACCTC. This chain uses TRBV10-1 with TRBJ2-7; no clear D. Per the germline V gene, CDR1 is WNHNN and CDR2 is SYGVQD (reference sequence). V was clipped by 5 bases and J by 2 bases, with 10 bases between them. This CDR3 has 13 residues.

Note on this clonotype: Given a much more abundant clone one base away, this may be a read error. The chain is built from TRBV4-1 and TRBJ1-1; D perhaps matches TRBD1 (6 bases). V lost 6 bases and J lost 1, with 9 bases in between. The CDR3 extends over 13 amino acids. In germline, CDR1 is MGHRA, CDR2 YSYEKL. DNA of the CDR3: TGCGCCAGCAGACAGGGACAGAACACTGAAGCTTTCTTT. Its translation is CASRQGQNTEAFF.

The J gene is TRBJ2-7, the V gene TRBV28, with D possibly TRBD1 on 6 matching bases. Between the trimmed V and J ends, which lost 8 bases and 0 bases, there was a span of 8 bases. This CDR3 is built from 12 residues. CDR1 and CDR2 (germline): MDHEN, SYDVKM. CDR3 sequence reads: CASQGLSYEQYF. CDR3 sequence (DNA): TGTGCCAGCCAGGGGCTCTCCTACGAGCAGTACTTC.

This rearrangement joins TRBV18 to TRBJ2-7; TRBD1 matches 9 bases. The V gene end was trimmed by 3 bases and the J gene end by 4 bases; junction bases not matched to a gene: 7. The germline gives CDR1 KGHSH, CDR2 LQKENI. The CDR3 sequence is 15 residues long. The CDR3 coding sequence is TGTGCCAGCTCACCTTCGACAGGGGGTAGATACGAGCAGTACTTC. Its translation: CASSPSTGGRYEQYF.

The rearrangement uses TRBV19 and TRBJ1-3; D is unresolved. Trimming left V 6 bases short and J 4 bases short, with 16 bases between. The CDR3 has 15 amino acids. Germline-derived CDR1 and CDR2 are LNHDA and SQIVND (reference sequence). Here the CDR3 reads CASRFARAGGNTIYF. The CDR3 DNA sequence: TGTGCCAGTAGGTTCGCGAGGGCTGGCGGAAACACCATATATTTT.

This clonotype was seen many times. This chain uses TRBV28 with TRBJ2-5, with a tentative D call TRBD2 (5 bases). Trimming removed 6 bases at V and 3 bases at J, with 20 bases between. CDR3 size: 16 residues. Germline-derived CDR1 and CDR2 are MDHEN and SYDVKM. This chain's CDR3 is CASSPPLRATEETQYF. The DNA for the CDR3 is TGTGCCAGCAGCCCGCCGTTGAGGGCTACCGAAGAGACCCAGTACTTC.